Shown below are 25 T cell receptor beta chains from a single sample sequenced in a study of early T cells in non-severe SARS-CoV-2 infection. MiXCR was run by TCRdb on the 5' RACE reads, yielding one entry per CDR3 protein. Seen here are 75,000 or so distinct CDR3 sequences, around 14% observed once, and the top ten hold approximately 11%. Sequenced sample: whole blood. Receptors were obtained from an adult who was a healthcare worker with PCR-confirmed SARS-CoV-2 infection or an uninfected control (not recorded which).

This clonotype was seen repeatedly, ten times or more. The V call is TRBV10-3, the J call TRBJ2-3; the D gene is possibly TRBD2 (5 bases). The CDR3 has 15 residues. V dropped 7 bases and J dropped 4 bases, with 18 bases sitting between them. Germline CDR1 is ENHRY and CDR2 is SYGVKD. CDR3 sequence: CAITPEGRASDTQYF. The CDR3 DNA sequence: TGTGCCATCACCCCCGAGGGCCGGGCATCAGATACGCAGTATTTT.

The chain couples TRBV21-1 to TRBJ1-5; whether TRBD1, the table's D call, matches the DNA was not checked. TRBV21-1 is a pseudogene locus. This CDR3 is built from 17 residues. CDR3 region: CASSKEGGGDRNQPQHF. In DNA form, the CDR3 reads TGTGCCAGCAGCAAAGAGGGAGGGGGCGATCGCAATCAGCCCCAGCATTTT.

The sample holds a few counts of this clonotype. This sequence joins TRBV27 and TRBJ2-7, with TRBD1 matching 7 bases. V was clipped by 2 bases and J by 1 base; unmatched bases: 14. The V gene's germline CDR1 is MNHEY and CDR2 SMNVEV (reference sequence). The CDR3 runs 18 residues. CDR3 in amino acids: CASSLGRQGLGPSYEQYF. CDR3 DNA: TGTGCCAGCAGTTTAGGGAGACAGGGTTTGGGGCCGTCCTACGAGCAGTACTTC.

As regards this clonotype: The junction does not match germline at one end; this may be a read error. The genes are TRBV18 and TRBJ2-2, with TRBD2 as a possible D gene (5 bases). Germline values: CDR1 KGHSH, CDR2 LQKENI. The CDR3 consists of 14 residues. The CDR3 region has the DNA TGTGCCAGCTCACCATTCGAGGGAGCCGGGGAGCTGTTCTTT. Its protein is CASSPFEGAGELFF.

This clonotype was seen a few times. The chain uses TRBV12-3 or TRBV12-4 and TRBJ1-6; weak D call: TRBD1 (5 bases). The V end lost 5 bases, the J end lost 8 bases, and 10 bases lay between the germline ends. This CDR3 has 13 residues. The CDR3 sequence is CASSPRQYSPLHF. CDR3 nucleotide sequence: TGTGCCAGCAGTCCCCGACAGTATTCACCCCTCCACTTT.

This clonotype turned up a few times. This chain joins TRBV7-7 and TRBJ2-3; 9 nucleotides line up with TRBD1. The germline V gene has CDR1 SSHAT and CDR2 FNYEAQ (reference sequence). This CDR3 region has 14 residues. V gave up 5 bases and J gave up 5 bases; unmatched junction bases: 5. The CDR3, as DNA: TGTGCCAGCAGCCCTGGGACAGGGCAAGATACGCAGTATTTT. Translated: CASSPGTGQDTQYF.

This clonotype occurred many times. J is TRBJ2-2 and V is TRBV6-4; 7 bases map to TRBD1. CDR1 MRHNA and CDR2 SNTAGT come from the germline V gene. V shed 2 bases and J 7 bases; nucleotides not matched to a gene: 4. This CDR3 spans 14 amino acids. CDR3 residues: CASSDRDSVGELFF. CDR3 in DNA: TGTGCCAGCAGTGACAGGGACAGCGTCGGGGAGCTGTTTTTT.

The rearrangement uses TRBV20-1 and TRBJ1-6; 7 bases match TRBD1. The CDR3 is 12 amino acids. V trimming: 7 bases; J trimming: 8 bases; junction bases outside the gene matches: 5. Germline values: CDR1 DFQATT, CDR2 SNEGSKA (reference sequence). CDR3 nucleotide sequence: TGCAGTGATCCAGACAGGGATTCACCCCTCCACTTT. It encodes CSDPDRDSPLHF.

The V call is TRBV27, the J call TRBJ2-7; 7 positions match TRBD1. Looked up from germline, CDR1 is MNHEY and CDR2 is SMNVEV (reference sequence). CDR3 length: 15 residues. Germline trimming cut 5 bases from V and 3 bases from J; bases unmatched to any gene: 10. The CDR3 protein is CASSLLGTAFYEQYF. CDR3 nucleotides: TGTGCCAGCAGTCTGCTCGGGACAGCCTTCTACGAGCAGTACTTC.

In the case of this clonotype: An end of the junction does not agree with germline; a read error may underlie this. The chain links TRBV5-5 to TRBJ2-7, with TRBD1 identical over 8 bases. CDR1 SGHKS and CDR2 YYEKEE come from the germline V gene (reference sequence). CDR3 length equals 14 residues. CDR3 nucleotide sequence: TGTGCCAGCAGATCGACCGGGACAGGCGTTTTCCTGCACTTC. It encodes CASRSTGTGVFLHF.

This clonotype was seen ten or more times. The chain combines TRBV7-9 with TRBJ2-5, with a weak D call TRBD2 (6 bases). Germline V gene sequence: CDR1 SEHNR, CDR2 FQNEAQ (reference sequence). The V and J ends lost 5 bases and 1 base respectively, with 8 bases between them. The CDR3 consists of 13 residues. The CDR3 loop is CASSRGFQETQYF. CDR3 bases: TGTGCCAGCAGCCGGGGGTTCCAAGAGACCCAGTACTTC.

The chain couples TRBV6-6 to TRBJ2-7, with a tentative D call TRBD1 (6 bases). The CDR3 has 13 amino acids. Per germline, CDR1 MNHNY and CDR2 SVGAGI (reference sequence). Trimming took off 9 bases at V and 3 bases at J, with 15 bases between the two ends. In DNA, the CDR3 is TGTGCCAGTACCACAGGGCTGGTCTACGAGCAGTACTTC. It translates to CASTTGLVYEQYF.

This clonotype was observed many times. This chain links TRBV5-5 with TRBJ1-1, with D unresolved. This CDR3 contains 13 residues. The V gene lost 3 bases and the J gene lost 1 base, with 7 bases spanning the gap. Germline-derived CDR1 and CDR2 are SGHKS and YYEKEE (reference sequence). CDR3 in amino acids: CASSYVRNTEAFF. Written as DNA, the CDR3 is TGTGCCAGCAGCTACGTGAGGAACACTGAAGCTTTCTTT.

The chain combines TRBV3-1 with TRBJ2-3; weak D call: TRBD1 (6 bases). The germline V gene has CDR1 LGHDT and CDR2 YNNKEL (reference sequence). The V end was cut by 3 bases, the J end by 6 bases, with 10 bases between. The CDR3 consists of 13 residues. In nucleotides, the CDR3 is TGTGCCAGCAGCCAGTGGCAGGGGGATACGCAGTATTTT. Protein product: CASSQWQGDTQYF.

The V gene is TRBV5-1, the J gene TRBJ1-4, with 9 bases matching TRBD1. Germline CDR1 SGHRS, CDR2 YFSETQ. J lost 5 bases, V lost 1 base, and 3 bases had no gene match. The CDR3 sequence is 15 residues long. The CDR3 loop reads CASSLFGTGNEKLFF. As DNA, the CDR3 is TGCGCCAGCAGCTTGTTTGGGACAGGGAATGAAAAACTGTTTTTT.

The rearrangement joins TRBV7-2 to TRBJ1-2; TRBD1 aligns across 7 bases. V was pared by 5 bases and J by 0 bases, with 3 bases of the junction left unmatched. The germline V gene encodes CDR1 SGHTA and CDR2 FQGNSA. CDR3 length equals 14 residues. CDR3 loop: CASSLGTANYGYTF. CDR3 coding DNA: TGTGCCAGCAGCCTAGGGACAGCTAACTATGGCTACACCTTC. Drawing the rest from reference TRBV7-2 and TRBJ1-2, the complete variable domain is GAGVSQSPSNKVTEKGKDVELRCDPISGHTALYWYRQSLGQGLEFLIYFQGNSAPDKSGLPSDRFSAERTGGSVSTLTIQRTQQEDSAVYLCASSLGTANYGYTFGSGTRLTVV.

The rearrangement joins TRBV29-1 to TRBJ1-1; TRBD1 agrees at 7 bases. The CDR3 length is 13 residues. The ends lost 8 bases at V and 1 base at J; junction bases unmatched: 7. Germline CDR1 and CDR2: SQVTM and ANQGSEA. In nucleotides, the CDR3 is TGCAGCACCAGACAGGGACGGAACACTGAAGCTTTCTTT. Translated: CSTRQGRNTEAFF.

This clonotype was counted between two and nine times. The chain carries TRBV20-1 and TRBJ1-2, with D possibly being TRBD1 (5 bases). V was trimmed by 5 bases and J by 4 bases, leaving 11 bases between them. Germline V gene sequence: CDR1 DFQATT, CDR2 SNEGSKA (reference sequence). The CDR3 is made up of 12 amino acids. This CDR3 is CSAAGGGYGYTF. Written as DNA, the CDR3 is TGCAGTGCTGCAGGTGGGGGCTATGGCTACACCTTC.

This clonotype was seen a handful of times. This chain links TRBV12-3 or TRBV12-4 with TRBJ2-1; D may be TRBD1 (6 bases). V lost 6 bases and J 5 bases, leaving 17 bases between the germline ends. The CDR3 has 15 residues. CDR3 sequence: CASSFGTLADNEQFF. The CDR3 DNA sequence: TGTGCCAGCAGCTTCGGGACACTTGCTGACAATGAGCAGTTCTTC.

This clonotype was seen at least ten times. V gene TRBV6-5 combines with J gene TRBJ1-3; D gene uncertain. CDR3 size: 15 residues. Germline CDR1 is MNHEY and CDR2 is SVGAGI. V was trimmed by 6 bases and J by 4 bases, leaving 16 bases between them. The CDR3 region is CASRTTTYDGNTIYF. CDR3 nucleotide sequence: TGTGCCAGCAGGACCACGACTTACGACGGAAACACCATATATTTT.

This clonotype was detected a few times. J is TRBJ2-7 and V is TRBV4-1; 13 bases match TRBD2. The ends lost 1 base at V and 2 bases at J; junction bases unmatched: 2. This CDR3 contains 16 residues. Germline CDR1 and CDR2: MGHRA and YSYEKL. The CDR3 coding sequence is TGCGCCAGCAGCCAAGCTACTAGCGGGGGGGCCTACGAGCAGTACTTC. Amino acid sequence: CASSQATSGGAYEQYF.

This chain uses TRBV20-1 with TRBJ2-3; 8 bases fit TRBD1. CDR3 length: 16 residues. Germline values: CDR1 DFQATT, CDR2 SNEGSKA (reference sequence). Losses at the gene ends were 1 base for V and 4 bases for J; bases not matched to a gene: 10. CDR3 amino acids: CSARGLQGGSADTQYF. CDR3 DNA sequence: TGCAGTGCTAGAGGCCTACAGGGGGGTTCCGCAGATACGCAGTATTTT.

The chain links TRBV14 to TRBJ1-6, with unresolved D. The V gene lost 0 bases and the J gene lost 10 bases, with 7 bases spanning the gap. Germline-derived CDR1 and CDR2 are SGHDN and FVKESK. The CDR3 sequence is 13 residues long. CDR3 in amino acids: CASSQDLRSPLHF. The DNA of the CDR3 is TGTGCCAGCAGCCAAGATCTGCGGTCACCCCTCCACTTT.

This clonotype has at least ten counts. V is TRBV15 and J is TRBJ2-7; 12 nucleotides agree with TRBD2. Germline V gene sequence: CDR1 LNHNV, CDR2 YYDKDF (reference sequence). Trimming removed 1 base from V and 3 bases from J; junction bases left unmatched: 1. CDR3 length: 15 residues. The CDR3 here is CATSRATSGGYEQYF. CDR3 in DNA: TGTGCCACCAGCAGAGCGACTAGCGGGGGCTACGAGCAGTACTTC.

The chain joins TRBV4-3 to TRBJ2-2; tentatively, D is TRBD1 (6 bases). V gave up 0 bases and J gave up 4 bases, with 12 bases separating them. Per the germline V gene, CDR1 is LGHNA and CDR2 is YSLEER. The CDR3 extends over 16 amino acids. DNA for the CDR3: TGCGCCAGCAGCCAAGATCTCACAGGGAGCACCGGGGAGCTGTTTTTT. It encodes CASSQDLTGSTGELFF.